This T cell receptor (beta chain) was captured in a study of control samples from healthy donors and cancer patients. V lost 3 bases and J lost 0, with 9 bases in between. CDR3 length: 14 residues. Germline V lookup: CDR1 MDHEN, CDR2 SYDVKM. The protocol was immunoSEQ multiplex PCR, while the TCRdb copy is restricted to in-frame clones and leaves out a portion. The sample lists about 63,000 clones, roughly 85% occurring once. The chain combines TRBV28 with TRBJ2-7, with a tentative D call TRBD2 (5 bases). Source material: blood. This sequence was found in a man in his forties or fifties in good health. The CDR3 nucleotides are TGTGCCAGCAGTTTTAGCGCTTTCTCCTACGAGCAGTACTTC. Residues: CASSFSAFSYEQYF.